These 20 T cell receptor beta chains share one sample of origin, sequenced in a study of cytomegalovirus exposure and HLA in healthy donors. Primers for the PCR totalled 60 Vbeta and 13 Jbeta. The protocol was immunoSEQ multiplex PCR, while the TCRdb copy is restricted to in-frame clones and leaves out a portion. This listing includes roughly 45,000 clones. Sample: PBMCs. These TCRs come from a woman aged 30 to 39 in good health and CMV-seronegative.

CDR3 in amino acids: CSASPKEQFF. CDR3 nucleotides: TGCAGTGCTAGTCCCAAAGAGCAGTTCTTC. The chain links TRBV20-1 to TRBJ2-1; D uncertain. Germline V gene data show CDR1 as DFQATT and CDR2 as SNEGSKA (reference sequence). The CDR3 has 10 amino acids. V was trimmed by 3 bases and J by 10 bases, leaving 7 bases between them.

This sequence joins TRBV4-1 and TRBJ2-4; the match to TRBD2 covers 10 bases. The germline V gene encodes CDR1 MGHRA and CDR2 YSYEKL. V trimming: 2 bases; J trimming: 0 bases; junction bases outside the gene matches: 4. The CDR3 extends over 17 amino acids. CDR3: CASSQPTSGVAKNIQYF. CDR3 nucleotide sequence: TGCGCCAGCAGCCAACCCACTAGCGGGGTAGCCAAAAACATTCAGTACTTC.

V and J are TRBV28 and TRBJ2-7; 15 bases match TRBD2. The V segment lost 4 bases and the J segment 2 bases; nucleotides outside the gene matches: 0. The CDR3 spans 15 residues. CDR1 and CDR2 (germline): MDHEN, SYDVKM. The CDR3 reads CASSWTSGRAYEQYF. The CDR3 DNA reads TGTGCCAGCAGTTGGACTAGCGGGAGGGCCTACGAGCAGTACTTC.

V gene TRBV5-6 combines with J gene TRBJ1-1, with a tentative D call TRBD1 (6 bases). V shed 1 base and J shed 0 bases, with 13 bases lying between them. From germline, CDR1 is SGHDT and CDR2 YYEEEE. The CDR3 length is 16 residues. The CDR3 DNA follows: TGTGCCAGCAGCTTGTTCACAGGGTCCATGAACACTGAAGCTTTCTTT. Translated, it gives CASSLFTGSMNTEAFF.

The genes are TRBV29-1 and TRBJ2-5; D is possibly TRBD2 (5 bases). With 6 bases removed from V and 4 bases from J, the gap between germline ends came to 9 bases. Per the germline V gene, CDR1 is SQVTM and CDR2 is ANQGSEA. CDR3 length: 11 residues. CDR3 sequence: CSVGRGETQYF. CDR3 DNA sequence: TGCAGCGTCGGCCGGGGAGAGACCCAGTACTTC.

This chain uses TRBV7-9 with TRBJ2-3, with TRBD2 matching 7 bases. The V gene end was trimmed by 3 bases and the J gene end by 4 bases; junction bases not matched to a gene: 10. CDR3 length equals 16 residues. Germline CDR1 is SEHNR and CDR2 is FQNEAQ (reference sequence). CDR3 amino acids: CASSFERGSYPDTQYF. In DNA form, the CDR3 reads TGTGCCAGCAGCTTCGAGCGCGGGAGTTACCCAGATACGCAGTATTTT.

The rearrangement uses TRBV5-6 and TRBJ1-5, with a possible D match to TRBD1 (5 bases). This CDR3 region has 15 residues. The germline V and J ends were trimmed by 1 base and 1 base, with 9 bases remaining between them. Germline-derived CDR1 and CDR2 are SGHDT and YYEEEE. CDR3 residues: CASSLRGRSNQPQHF. DNA for the CDR3: TGTGCCAGCAGCTTGAGGGGTAGGAGCAATCAGCCCCAGCATTTT.

The chain couples TRBV28 to TRBJ2-7, with 8 positions matching TRBD2. Looked up from germline, CDR1 is MDHEN and CDR2 is SYDVKM. There are 15 residues in the CDR3. The V gene end was trimmed by 7 bases and the J gene end by 3 bases; junction bases not matched to a gene: 11. CDR3 in amino acids: CASTQATREVYEQYF. CDR3 DNA: TGTGCCAGCACCCAAGCCACGCGGGAGGTCTACGAGCAGTACTTC.

This chain connects TRBV28 to TRBJ2-5; 8 bases fit TRBD1. The CDR3 runs 15 residues. The V segment lost 5 bases and the J segment 1 base; nucleotides outside the gene matches: 6. The germline gives CDR1 MDHEN, CDR2 SYDVKM. DNA of the CDR3: TGTGCCAGCAGTGCGGACAGGGCGATCCAAGAGACCCAGTACTTC. Its protein product is CASSADRAIQETQYF.

The chain combines TRBV7-9 with TRBJ1-1; D unresolved. Germline V gene lookup returns CDR1 SEHNR and CDR2 FQNEAQ (reference sequence). Trimming took 0 bases from V and 2 from J, leaving 4 bases between them. There are 13 residues in the CDR3. CDR3: CASSLARNTEAFF. The CDR3 DNA reads as TGTGCCAGCAGCTTAGCCAGAAACACTGAAGCTTTCTTT.

The V call is TRBV2, the J call TRBJ1-1; D is possibly TRBD1 (5 bases). Germline assignment: CDR1 SNHLY and CDR2 FYNNEI. The CDR3 spans 14 residues. Trimming cost V 8 bases and J 1 base, with 14 bases left between them. CDR3 loop: CASAYRQGNTEAFF. In DNA, the CDR3 is TGTGCCAGCGCCTATCGGCAGGGGAACACTGAAGCTTTCTTT. The full variable domain, its missing parts supplied by reference TRBV2 and TRBJ1-1, is EPEVTQTPSHQVTQMGQEVILRCVPISNHLYFYWYRQILGQKVEFLVSFYNNEISEKSEIFDDQFSVERPDGSNFTLKIRSTKLEDSAMYFCASAYRQGNTEAFFGQGTRLTVV.

The chain employs TRBV11-3 and TRBJ2-3; 7 nucleotides align to TRBD2. CDR3 length: 12 amino acids. The V and J ends lost 5 bases and 6 bases, in that order; junction bases with no gene match: 2. Germline V lookup: CDR1 SGHNT, CDR2 YENEEA. The DNA of the CDR3 is TGTGCCAGCAGCGGTAGCGGGGATACGCAGTATTTT. Translation gives CASSGSGDTQYF.

The genes are TRBV7-9 and TRBJ2-7, with 7 bases aligning to TRBD2. CDR1 and CDR2 from the germline V gene are SEHNR and FQNEAQ (reference sequence). Losses at the gene ends were 7 bases for V and 3 bases for J; bases not matched to a gene: 6. This CDR3 region has 13 residues. The DNA for the CDR3 is TGTGCCAGCACGGGGGGACTGTACTACGAGCAGTACTTC. As protein: CASTGGLYYEQYF.

V gene TRBV7-8 combines with J gene TRBJ2-7, with unresolved D. This CDR3 has 12 residues. Germline values: CDR1 SGHVS, CDR2 FQNEAQ. V was shortened by 3 bases and J by 6 bases, with 9 bases between the two germline ends. The CDR3 DNA is TGTGCCAGCAGCTTTCGGTCCACCGAGCAGTACTTC. Protein: CASSFRSTEQYF.

The chain joins TRBV30 to TRBJ2-5; a weak D match, TRBD1 (6 bases). The germline V and J ends were trimmed by 4 bases and 4 bases, with 19 bases remaining between them. Germline CDR1 GTSNPN, CDR2 SVGIG (reference sequence). The length of the CDR3 is 15 residues. CDR3 amino acids: CAWTHSGGQGETQYF. DNA for the CDR3: TGTGCCTGGACTCACTCTGGGGGCCAGGGAGAGACCCAGTACTTC. The variable domain in full, completed from reference TRBV30 and TRBJ2-5, reads SQTIHQWPATLVQPVGSPLSLECTVEGTSNPNLYWYRQAAGRGLQLLFYSVGIGQISSEVPQNLSASRPQDRQFILSSKKLLLSDSGFYLCAWTHSGGQGETQYFGPGTRLLVL.

The gene calls are TRBV4-1 and TRBJ2-7; TRBD2 agrees at 7 bases. After removal of 0 bases from V and 2 bases from J, the junction contained 4 bases not matched to a gene. CDR1 is MGHRA and CDR2 is YSYEKL in the germline V gene. The CDR3 contains 15 residues. The CDR3 here is CASSQDERETYEQYF. CDR3 in DNA: TGCGCCAGCAGCCAAGATGAGCGGGAAACCTACGAGCAGTACTTC.

This rearrangement joins TRBV30 to TRBJ2-2; weak D call: TRBD2 (6 bases). V lost 8 bases to trimming and J lost 0 bases, with 16 bases between them. The CDR3 has 15 residues. Germline V gives CDR1 GTSNPN, CDR2 SVGIG (reference sequence). The CDR3 bases are TGTGCCCTGGATTGGGGCGGGGCGAACACCGGGGAGCTGTTTTTT. Its translation is CALDWGGANTGELFF.

The CDR3 sequence: CASSPEGGTSYEQYF. The CDR3 DNA reads as TGTGCCAGCAGCCCGGAGGGTGGAACCAGCTACGAGCAGTACTTC. The V call is TRBV5-8, the J call TRBJ2-7, with a possible D match to TRBD2 (6 bases). Germline CDR1 SGHTS, CDR2 YDEGEE. Between the trimmed V and J ends, which lost 4 bases and 3 bases, there was a span of 17 bases. The CDR3 runs 15 residues.

CDR3 sequence reads: CASSQGLAYEQYF. The CDR3 DNA reads TGCGCCAGCAGCCAGGGACTAGCCTACGAGCAGTACTTC. The chain couples TRBV4-3 to TRBJ2-7, with 8 bases matching TRBD2. This CDR3 contains 13 residues. V shed 3 bases and J 2 bases; nucleotides not matched to a gene: 0. The germline CDR1 and CDR2 sequences are LGHNA and YSLEER.

V and J are TRBV6-6 and TRBJ2-2, with TRBD2 as a possible D gene (7 bases). The CDR3 extends over 15 amino acids. The germline V gene encodes CDR1 MNHNY and CDR2 SVGAGI (reference sequence). V dropped 6 bases and J dropped 2 bases, with 13 bases sitting between them. Written as DNA, the CDR3 is TGTGCCAGCAGCCCTGCGGGGGCTAACACCGGGGAGCTGTTTTTT. The encoded protein is CASSPAGANTGELFF.